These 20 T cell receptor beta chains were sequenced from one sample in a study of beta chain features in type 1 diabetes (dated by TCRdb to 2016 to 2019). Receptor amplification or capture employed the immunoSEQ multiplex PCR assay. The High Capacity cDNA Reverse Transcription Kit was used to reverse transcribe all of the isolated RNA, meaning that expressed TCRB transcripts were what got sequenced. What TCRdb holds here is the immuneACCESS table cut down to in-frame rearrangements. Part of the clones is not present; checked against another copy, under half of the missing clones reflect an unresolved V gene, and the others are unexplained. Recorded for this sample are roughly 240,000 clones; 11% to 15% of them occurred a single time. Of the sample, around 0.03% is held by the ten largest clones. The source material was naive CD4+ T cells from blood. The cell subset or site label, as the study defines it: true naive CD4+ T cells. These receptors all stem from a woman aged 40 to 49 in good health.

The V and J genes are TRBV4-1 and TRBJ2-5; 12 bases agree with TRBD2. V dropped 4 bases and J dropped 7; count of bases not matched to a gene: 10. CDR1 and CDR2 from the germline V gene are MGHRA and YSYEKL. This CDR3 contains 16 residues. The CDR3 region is CASSPPGLAGRRTQYF. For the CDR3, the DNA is TGCGCCAGCAGCCCCCCCGGACTAGCGGGGAGACGGACCCAGTACTTC.

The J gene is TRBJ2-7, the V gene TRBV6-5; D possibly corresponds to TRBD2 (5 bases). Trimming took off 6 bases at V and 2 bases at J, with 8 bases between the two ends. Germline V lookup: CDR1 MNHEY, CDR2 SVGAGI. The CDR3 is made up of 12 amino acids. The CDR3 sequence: CASRHGTYEQYF. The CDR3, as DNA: TGTGCCAGCAGGCACGGGACCTACGAGCAGTACTTC.

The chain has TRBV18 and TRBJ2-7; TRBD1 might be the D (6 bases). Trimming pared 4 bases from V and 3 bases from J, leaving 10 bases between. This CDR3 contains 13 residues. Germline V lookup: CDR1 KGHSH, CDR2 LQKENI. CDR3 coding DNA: TGTGCCAGCTCACTACGGACAGACTACGAGCAGTACTTC. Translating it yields CASSLRTDYEQYF.

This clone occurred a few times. The CDR3 protein is CASSFLRGYTGELFF. For the CDR3, the DNA is TGCGCCAGCAGCTTTTTACGGGGTTACACCGGGGAGCTGTTTTTT. The chain carries TRBV5-1 and TRBJ2-2, with a possible D match to TRBD2 (5 bases). Trimming removed 2 bases at V and 3 bases at J, with 11 bases between. CDR3 size: 15 residues. The V gene's germline CDR1 is SGHRS and CDR2 YFSETQ.

The CDR3 region is CASSYLRNTGELFF. The CDR3 DNA reads TGTGCCAGCAGTTACTTGAGGAACACCGGGGAGCTGTTTTTT. The rearrangement joins TRBV6-5 to TRBJ2-2; D is uncertain. The V gene's germline CDR1 is MNHEY and CDR2 SVGAGI. V was clipped by 1 base and J by 1 base, with 4 bases between them. The CDR3 totals 14 residues.

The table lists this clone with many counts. In DNA, the CDR3 is TGTGCCAGCAGTGACCACAGTGTGGATACGCAGTATTTT. Protein sequence: CASSDHSVDTQYF. The chain uses TRBV25-1 and TRBJ2-3, with D uncertain. The V end was cut by 3 bases, the J end by 6 bases, with 10 bases between. The CDR3 covers 13 residues. Germline V gene sequence: CDR1 MGHDK, CDR2 SYGVNS.

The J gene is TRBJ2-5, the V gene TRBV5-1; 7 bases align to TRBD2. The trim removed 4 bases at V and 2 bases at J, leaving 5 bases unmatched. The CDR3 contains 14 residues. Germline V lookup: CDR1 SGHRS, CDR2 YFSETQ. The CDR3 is CASSGRTRQETQYF. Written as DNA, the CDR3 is TGCGCCAGCAGCGGAAGGACTAGGCAAGAGACCCAGTACTTC.

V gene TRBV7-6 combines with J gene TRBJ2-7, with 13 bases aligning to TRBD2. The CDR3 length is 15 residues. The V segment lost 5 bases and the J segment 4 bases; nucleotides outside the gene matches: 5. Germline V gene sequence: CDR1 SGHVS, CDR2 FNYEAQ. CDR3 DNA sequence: TGTGCCAGCAGCCGAGGGACTAGCGGGGTTTACGAGCAGTACTTC. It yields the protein CASSRGTSGVYEQYF.

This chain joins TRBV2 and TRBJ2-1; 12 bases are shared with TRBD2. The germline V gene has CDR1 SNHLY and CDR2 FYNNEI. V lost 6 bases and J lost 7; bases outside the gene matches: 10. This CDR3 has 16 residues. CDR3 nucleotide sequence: TGTGCCAGCAGCCCAGGGCCGACTAGCGGGGGTAATGAGCAGTTCTTC. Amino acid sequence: CASSPGPTSGGNEQFF.

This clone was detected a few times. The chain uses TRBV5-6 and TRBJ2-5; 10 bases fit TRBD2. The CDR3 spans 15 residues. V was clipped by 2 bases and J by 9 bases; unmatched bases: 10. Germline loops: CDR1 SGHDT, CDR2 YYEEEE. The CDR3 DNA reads TGTGCCAGCAGCTTCGGGGATAGCGGGGGGTTGCCCCAGTACTTC. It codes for CASSFGDSGGLPQYF.

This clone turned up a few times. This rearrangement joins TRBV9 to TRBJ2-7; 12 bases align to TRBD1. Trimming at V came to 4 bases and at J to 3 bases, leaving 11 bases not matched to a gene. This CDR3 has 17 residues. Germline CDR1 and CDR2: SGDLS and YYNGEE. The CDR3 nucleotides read TGTGCCAGCAGCACCCGGGACAGGGGGCGCCGGGTCTACGAGCAGTACTTC. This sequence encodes CASSTRDRGRRVYEQYF.

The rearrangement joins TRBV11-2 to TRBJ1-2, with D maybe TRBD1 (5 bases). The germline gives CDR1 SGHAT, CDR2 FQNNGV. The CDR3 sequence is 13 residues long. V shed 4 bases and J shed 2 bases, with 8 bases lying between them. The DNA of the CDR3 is TGTGCCAGCAGCTATCAGGGAAACTATGGCTACACCTTC. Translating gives CASSYQGNYGYTF.

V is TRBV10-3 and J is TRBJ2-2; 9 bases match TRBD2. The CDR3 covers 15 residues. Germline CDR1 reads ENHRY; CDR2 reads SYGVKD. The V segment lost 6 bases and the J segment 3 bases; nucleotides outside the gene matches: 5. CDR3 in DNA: TGTGCCATCAGGGCGACTAGCGGAGACACCGGGGAGCTGTTTTTT. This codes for CAIRATSGDTGELFF.

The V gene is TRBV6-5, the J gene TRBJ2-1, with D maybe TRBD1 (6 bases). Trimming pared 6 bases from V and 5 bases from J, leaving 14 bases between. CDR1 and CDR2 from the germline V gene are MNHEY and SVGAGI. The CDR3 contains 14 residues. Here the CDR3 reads CASRVWDTNNEQFF. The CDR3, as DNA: TGTGCCAGCAGGGTCTGGGACACCAACAATGAGCAGTTCTTC.

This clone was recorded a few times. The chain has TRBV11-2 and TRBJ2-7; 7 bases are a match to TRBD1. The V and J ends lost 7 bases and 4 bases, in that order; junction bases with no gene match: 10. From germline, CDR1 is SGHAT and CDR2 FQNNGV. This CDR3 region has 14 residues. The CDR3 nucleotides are TGTGCCAGCAAACCAGGGGGATCCAAATACGAGCAGTACTTC. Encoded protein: CASKPGGSKYEQYF.

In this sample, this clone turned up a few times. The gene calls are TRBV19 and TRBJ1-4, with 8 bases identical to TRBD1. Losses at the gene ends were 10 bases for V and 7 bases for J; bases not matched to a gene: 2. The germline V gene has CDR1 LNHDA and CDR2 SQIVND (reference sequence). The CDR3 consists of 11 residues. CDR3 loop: CATGTGEKLFF. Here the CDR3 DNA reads TGTGCCACCGGGACAGGTGAAAAACTGTTTTTT.

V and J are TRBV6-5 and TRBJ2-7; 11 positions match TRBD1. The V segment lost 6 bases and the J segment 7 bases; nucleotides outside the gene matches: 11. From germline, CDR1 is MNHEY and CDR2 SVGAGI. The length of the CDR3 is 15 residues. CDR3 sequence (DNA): TGTGCCAGCAGACCAAGAGGGACAGGGGGAGGTGAGCAGTACTTC. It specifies CASRPRGTGGGEQYF.

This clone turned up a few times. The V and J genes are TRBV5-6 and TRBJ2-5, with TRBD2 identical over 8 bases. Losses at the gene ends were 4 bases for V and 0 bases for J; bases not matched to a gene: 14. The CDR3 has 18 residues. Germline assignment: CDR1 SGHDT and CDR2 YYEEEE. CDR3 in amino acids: CASSPVGAGGLYQETQYF. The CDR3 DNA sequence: TGTGCCAGCAGCCCCGTTGGCGCGGGGGGCCTGTACCAAGAGACCCAGTACTTC.

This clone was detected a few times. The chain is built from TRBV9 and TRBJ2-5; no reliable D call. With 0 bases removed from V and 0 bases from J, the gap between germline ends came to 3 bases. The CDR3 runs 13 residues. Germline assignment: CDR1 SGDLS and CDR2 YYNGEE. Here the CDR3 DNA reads TGTGCCAGCAGCGTAGGCGACCAAGAGACCCAGTACTTC. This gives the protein CASSVGDQETQYF. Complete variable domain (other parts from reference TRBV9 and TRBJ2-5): DSGVTQTPKHLITATGQRVTLRCSPRSGDLSVYWYQQSLDQGLQFLIQYYNGEERAKGNILERFSAQQFPDLHSELNLSSLELGDSALYFCASSVGDQETQYFGPGTRLLVL.

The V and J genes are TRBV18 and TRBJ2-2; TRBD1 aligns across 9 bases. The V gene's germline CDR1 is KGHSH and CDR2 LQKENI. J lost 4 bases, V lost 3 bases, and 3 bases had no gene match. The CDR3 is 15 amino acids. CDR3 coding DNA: TGTGCCAGCTCACCTGGACAGGGGCTCACCGGGGAGCTGTTTTTT. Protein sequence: CASSPGQGLTGELFF.